Sequencing of this T cell receptor (beta chain) was carried out in a study of PD-L1 blockade in urothelial cancer. Study details: Every 3 weeks, patients received intravenous atezolizumab 1,200 mg, beginning 2014. About 90% of the roughly 29 patients were males with bladder-origin urothelial cancer. Once treatment had started, blood was analyzed at 3 weeks (second dose) and again at 6 weeks.

Findings and caveats of the study: Below-median blood TCR clonality before treatment forecast better survival.

Regarding time point: peripheral blood 6 weeks after treatment start. This CDR3 is 15 amino acids long. The V gene's germline CDR1 is KGHSH and CDR2 LQKENI. J lost 4 bases, V lost 1 base, and 0 bases had no gene match. The assay was immunoSEQ multiplex PCR, and TCRdb's table has in-frame clones only and misses some. The sample holds around 80,000 clones, around 93% seen once. Of note for this clone: Its antigen is not identified.

The source was PBMCs, collected around atezolizumab (anti-PD-L1) treatment. V usage is TRBV18 and J usage is TRBJ2-2; 10 nucleotides line up with TRBD1. The sequence came from a woman older than 75 with urothelial cancer. The CDR3 region is CASSPRTGGTGELFF. CDR3 coding DNA: TGTGCCAGCTCACCACGGACAGGGGGCACCGGGGAGCTGTTTTTT.